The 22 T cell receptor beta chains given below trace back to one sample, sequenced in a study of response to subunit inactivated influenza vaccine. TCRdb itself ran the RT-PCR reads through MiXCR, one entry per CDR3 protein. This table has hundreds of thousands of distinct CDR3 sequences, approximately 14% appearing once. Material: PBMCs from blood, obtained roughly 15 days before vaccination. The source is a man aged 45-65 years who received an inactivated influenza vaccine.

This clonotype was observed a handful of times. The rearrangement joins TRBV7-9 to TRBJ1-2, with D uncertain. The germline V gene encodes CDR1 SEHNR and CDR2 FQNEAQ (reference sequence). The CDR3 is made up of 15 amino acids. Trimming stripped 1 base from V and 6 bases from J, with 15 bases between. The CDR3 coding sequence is TGTGCCAGCAGCTTAGATGTCTTTGAGGTACATGGCTACACCTTC. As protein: CASSLDVFEVHGYTF. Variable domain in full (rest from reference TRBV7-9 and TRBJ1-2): DTGVSQNPRHKITKRGQNVTFRCDPISEHNRLYWYRQTLGQGPEFLTYFQNEAQLEKSRLLSDRFSAERPKGSFSTLEIQRTEQGDSAMYLCASSLDVFEVHGYTFGSGTRLTVV.

CDR3 bases: TGCGCCAGCAGCCGAGTACTAGAGGGAGAGACCCAGTACTTC. This codes for CASSRVLEGETQYF. This chain links TRBV4-1 with TRBJ2-5, with D possibly being TRBD2 (5 bases). This CDR3 comprises 14 residues. Deletions cut 4 bases from V and 4 bases from J, with 13 bases between. Germline CDR1 is MGHRA and CDR2 is YSYEKL.

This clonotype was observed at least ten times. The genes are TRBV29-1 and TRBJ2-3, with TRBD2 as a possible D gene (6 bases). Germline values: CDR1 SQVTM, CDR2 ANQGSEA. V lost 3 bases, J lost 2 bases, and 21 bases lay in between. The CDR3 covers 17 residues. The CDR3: CSVDDPDQGGNTDTQYF. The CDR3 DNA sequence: TGCAGCGTTGACGACCCGGACCAGGGAGGTAACACAGATACGCAGTATTTT.

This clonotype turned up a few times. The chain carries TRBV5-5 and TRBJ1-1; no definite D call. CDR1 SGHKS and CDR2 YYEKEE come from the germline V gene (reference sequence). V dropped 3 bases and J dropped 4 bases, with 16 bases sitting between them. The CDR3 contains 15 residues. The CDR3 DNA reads TGTGCCAGCAGCTCGGGAGTCACCCTAGTCACTGAAGCTTTCTTT. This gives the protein CASSSGVTLVTEAFF.

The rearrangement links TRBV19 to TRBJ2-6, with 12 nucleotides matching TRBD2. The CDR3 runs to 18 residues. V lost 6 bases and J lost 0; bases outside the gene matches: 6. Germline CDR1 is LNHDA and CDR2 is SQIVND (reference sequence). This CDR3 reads CASSHRTSGISGANVLTF. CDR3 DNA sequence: TGTGCCAGTAGCCATCGGACTAGCGGGATCTCTGGGGCCAACGTCCTGACTTTC.

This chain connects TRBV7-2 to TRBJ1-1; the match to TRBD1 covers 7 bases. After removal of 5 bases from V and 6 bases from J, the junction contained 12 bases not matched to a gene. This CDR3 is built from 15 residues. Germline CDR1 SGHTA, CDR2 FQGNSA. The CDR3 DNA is TGTGCCAGCAGCCCACACCCCGGGCAGGGGGCTGAAGCTTTCTTT. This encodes CASSPHPGQGAEAFF.

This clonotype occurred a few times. The DNA of the CDR3 is TGTGCCAGCAGTGAAATGGAAGGCTACACCTTC. It encodes CASSEMEGYTF. The V gene is TRBV2, the J gene TRBJ1-2; no definite D call. There are 11 residues in the CDR3. Germline CDR1 SNHLY, CDR2 FYNNEI. The V gene lost 2 bases and the J gene lost 8 bases, with 6 bases spanning the gap. The variable domain in full, completed from reference TRBV2 and TRBJ1-2, reads EPEVTQTPSHQVTQMGQEVILRCVPISNHLYFYWYRQILGQKVEFLVSFYNNEISEKSEIFDDQFSVERPDGSNFTLKIRSTKLEDSAMYFCASSEMEGYTFGSGTRLTVV.

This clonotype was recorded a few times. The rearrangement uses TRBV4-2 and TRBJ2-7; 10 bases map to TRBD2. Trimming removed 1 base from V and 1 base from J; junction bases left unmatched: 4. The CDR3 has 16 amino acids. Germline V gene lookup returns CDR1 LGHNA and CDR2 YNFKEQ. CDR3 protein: CASSQVVSGGSYEQYF. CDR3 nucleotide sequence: TGTGCCAGCAGCCAAGTAGTTAGCGGGGGGTCCTACGAGCAGTACTTC.

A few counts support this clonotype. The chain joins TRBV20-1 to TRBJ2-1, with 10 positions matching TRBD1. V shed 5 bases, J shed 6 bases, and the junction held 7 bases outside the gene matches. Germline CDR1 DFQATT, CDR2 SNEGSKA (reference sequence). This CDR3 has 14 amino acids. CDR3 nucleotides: TGCAGTGCTTTGGCCGGGACAGGGGCCAATGAGCAGTTCTTC. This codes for CSALAGTGANEQFF.

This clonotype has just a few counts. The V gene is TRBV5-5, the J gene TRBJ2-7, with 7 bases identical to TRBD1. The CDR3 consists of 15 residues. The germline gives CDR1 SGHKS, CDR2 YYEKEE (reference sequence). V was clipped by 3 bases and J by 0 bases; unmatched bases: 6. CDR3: CASSSGQVISYEQYF. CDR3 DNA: TGTGCCAGCAGCTCCGGACAGGTTATCTCCTACGAGCAGTACTTC.

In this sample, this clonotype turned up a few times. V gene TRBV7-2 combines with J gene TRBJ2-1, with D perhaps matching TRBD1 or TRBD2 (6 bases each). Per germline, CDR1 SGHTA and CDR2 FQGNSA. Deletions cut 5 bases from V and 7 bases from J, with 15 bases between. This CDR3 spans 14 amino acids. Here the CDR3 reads CASSPGVGGNEQFF. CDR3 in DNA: TGTGCCAGCAGCCCAGGGGTTGGGGGGAATGAGCAGTTCTTC.

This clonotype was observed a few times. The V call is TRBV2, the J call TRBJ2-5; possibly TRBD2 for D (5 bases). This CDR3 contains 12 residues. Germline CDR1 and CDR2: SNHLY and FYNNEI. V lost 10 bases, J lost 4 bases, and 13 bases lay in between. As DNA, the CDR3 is TGTGCCACCGGACTTTTCGGAGAGACCCAGTACTTC. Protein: CATGLFGETQYF.

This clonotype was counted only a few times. The CDR3 protein is CASSPRDRGYTGELFF. CDR3 coding DNA: TGTGCCAGCAGCCCCCGGGACAGGGGGTACACCGGGGAGCTGTTTTTT. The chain couples TRBV3-1 to TRBJ2-2; 11 bases agree with TRBD1. The V segment lost 4 bases and the J segment 3 bases; nucleotides outside the gene matches: 4. The CDR3 is 16 amino acids. From germline, CDR1 is LGHDT and CDR2 YNNKEL (reference sequence).

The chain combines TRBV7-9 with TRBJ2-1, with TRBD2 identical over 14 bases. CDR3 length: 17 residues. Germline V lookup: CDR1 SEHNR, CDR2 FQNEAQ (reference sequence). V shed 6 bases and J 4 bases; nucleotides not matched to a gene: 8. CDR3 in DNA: TGTGCCAGCAGACCCCCGGGACTAGCGGGAGTTTACAATGAGCAGTTCTTC. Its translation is CASRPPGLAGVYNEQFF.

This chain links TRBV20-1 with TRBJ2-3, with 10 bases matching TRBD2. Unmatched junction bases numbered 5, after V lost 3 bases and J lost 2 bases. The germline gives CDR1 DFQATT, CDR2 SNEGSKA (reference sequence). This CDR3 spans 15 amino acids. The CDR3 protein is CSARATSGPTDTQYF. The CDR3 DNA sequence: TGCAGTGCTAGGGCGACTAGCGGGCCCACAGATACGCAGTATTTT.

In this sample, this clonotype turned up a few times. The CDR3 spells CSVEGGGYPHNEQFF. Here the CDR3 DNA reads TGCAGCGTTGAAGGGGGCGGGTACCCCCACAATGAGCAGTTCTTC. The gene calls are TRBV29-1 and TRBJ2-1; perhaps D is TRBD1 or TRBD2 (5 bases each). The CDR3 is 15 residues long. Deletions cut 1 base from V and 5 bases from J, with 15 bases between. Germline lookup yields CDR1 SQVTM and CDR2 ANQGSEA.

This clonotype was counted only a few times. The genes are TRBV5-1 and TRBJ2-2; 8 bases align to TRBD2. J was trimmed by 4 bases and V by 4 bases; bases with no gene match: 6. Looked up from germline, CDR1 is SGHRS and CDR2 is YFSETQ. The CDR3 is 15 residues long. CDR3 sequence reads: CASSRGGVTTGELFF. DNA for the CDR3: TGCGCCAGCAGCCGGGGGGGGGTGACCACCGGGGAGCTGTTTTTT.

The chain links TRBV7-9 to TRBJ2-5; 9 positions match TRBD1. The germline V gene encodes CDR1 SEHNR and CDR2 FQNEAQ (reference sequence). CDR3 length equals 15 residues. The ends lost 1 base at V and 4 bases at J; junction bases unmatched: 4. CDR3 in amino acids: CASSLGPDRGETQYF. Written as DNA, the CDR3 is TGTGCCAGCAGCTTAGGCCCGGACAGGGGAGAGACCCAGTACTTC.

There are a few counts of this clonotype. In DNA form, the CDR3 reads TGCAGTGCTAGAGATCAGTTTAGCTCCTACGAGCAGTACTTC. This translates into CSARDQFSSYEQYF. This sequence joins TRBV20-1 and TRBJ2-7; unclear D gene. Germline values: CDR1 DFQATT, CDR2 SNEGSKA (reference sequence). The V gene lost 0 bases and the J gene lost 0 bases, with 9 bases spanning the gap. The CDR3 runs 14 residues.

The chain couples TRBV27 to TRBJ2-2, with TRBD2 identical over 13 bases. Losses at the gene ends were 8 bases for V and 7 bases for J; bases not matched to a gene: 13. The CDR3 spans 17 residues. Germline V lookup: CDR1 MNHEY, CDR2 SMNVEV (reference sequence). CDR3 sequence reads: CASGASGLAGVIGELFF. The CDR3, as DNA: TGTGCCAGCGGGGCCTCTGGACTAGCGGGAGTGATCGGGGAGCTGTTTTTT.

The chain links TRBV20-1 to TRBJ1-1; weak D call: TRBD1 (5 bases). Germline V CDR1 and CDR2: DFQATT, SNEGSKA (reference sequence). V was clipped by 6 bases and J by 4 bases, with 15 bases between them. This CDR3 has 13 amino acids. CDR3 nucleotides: TGCAGTGCCGCGGGGTTCGACAGCACTGAAGCTTTCTTT. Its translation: CSAAGFDSTEAFF.

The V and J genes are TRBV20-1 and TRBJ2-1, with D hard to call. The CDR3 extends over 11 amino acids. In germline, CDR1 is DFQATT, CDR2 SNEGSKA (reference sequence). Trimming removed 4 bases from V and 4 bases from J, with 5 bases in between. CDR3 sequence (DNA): TGCAGTGCTAAACATTACAATGAGCAGTTCTTC. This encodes CSAKHYNEQFF.